The clone carrying this T cell receptor (beta chain) was observed a handful of times. What it recognizes is unknown. cDNA libraries for TCR alpha and TCR beta, carrying sample barcodes and UMIs, came from 5'RACE with constant-segment primers. One entry per CDR3 protein, called by TCRdb with MiXCR from the 5' RACE reads. The table records 140,000 to 150,000 distinct CDR3 sequences, 5.5% to 7% of them present only once. The data derive from a study of T-cell memory formation after mild COVID-19. Across the study: TCR clusters were mostly confined to one donor each.

Germline trimming cut 8 bases from V and 8 bases from J; bases unmatched to any gene: 7. CDR3 length: 13 residues. General study results and limits: Contracting CD4+ clones sat mainly in CM and EM; CD8+ in EMRA. Contracting clones, day 15 to 85, had balanced CD4/CD8, and later expanders favored CD4+.

The V and J genes are TRBV12-3 or TRBV12-4 and TRBJ1-4; 8 bases align to TRBD1. The receptor was derived from an adult woman who had mild COVID-19 (a few samples of this study predate the infection). Cell type and time point are not known. Input material: PBMCs or a T cell subset sorted from them (not recorded which). As DNA, the CDR3 is TGTGCCAGCGGCGGGACAGGAAAAGAAAAACTGTTTTTT. It specifies CASGGTGKEKLFF.